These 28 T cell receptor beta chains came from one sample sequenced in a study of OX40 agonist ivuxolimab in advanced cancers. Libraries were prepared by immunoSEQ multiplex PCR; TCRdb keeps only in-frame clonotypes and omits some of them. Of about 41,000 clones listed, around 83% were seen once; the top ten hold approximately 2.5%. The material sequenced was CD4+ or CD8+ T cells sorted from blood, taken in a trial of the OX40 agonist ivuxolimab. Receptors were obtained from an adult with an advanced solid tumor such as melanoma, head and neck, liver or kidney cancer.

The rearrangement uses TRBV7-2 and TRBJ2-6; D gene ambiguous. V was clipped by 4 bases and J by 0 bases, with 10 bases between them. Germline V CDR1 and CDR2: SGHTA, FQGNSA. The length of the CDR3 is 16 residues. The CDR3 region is CASSSPRGSGANVLTF. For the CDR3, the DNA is TGTGCCAGCAGCTCCCCTCGTGGCTCTGGGGCCAACGTCCTGACTTTC.

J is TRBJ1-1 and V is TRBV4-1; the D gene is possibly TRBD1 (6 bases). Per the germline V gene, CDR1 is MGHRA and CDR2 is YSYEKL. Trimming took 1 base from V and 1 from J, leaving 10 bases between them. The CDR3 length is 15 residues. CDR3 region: CASSQGQDRNTEAFF. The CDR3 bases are TGCGCCAGCAGCCAAGGGCAGGACAGGAACACTGAAGCTTTCTTT.

The CDR3 region is CASSPPGDPGNGYTF. The CDR3, as DNA: TGTGCCAGCAGCCCTCCTGGGGACCCTGGCAATGGCTACACCTTC. J is TRBJ1-2 and V is TRBV7-9, with a weak D call TRBD1 (5 bases). Trimming removed 5 bases from V and 6 bases from J, with 19 bases in between. The germline V gene encodes CDR1 SEHNR and CDR2 FQNEAQ (reference sequence). The CDR3 totals 15 residues.

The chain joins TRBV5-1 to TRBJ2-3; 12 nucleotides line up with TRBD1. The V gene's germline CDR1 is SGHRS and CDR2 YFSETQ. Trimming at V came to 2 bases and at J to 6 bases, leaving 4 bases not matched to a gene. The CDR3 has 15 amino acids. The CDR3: CASSLPGQGADTQYF. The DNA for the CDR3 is TGCGCCAGCAGCTTACCGGGACAGGGGGCTGATACGCAGTATTTT.

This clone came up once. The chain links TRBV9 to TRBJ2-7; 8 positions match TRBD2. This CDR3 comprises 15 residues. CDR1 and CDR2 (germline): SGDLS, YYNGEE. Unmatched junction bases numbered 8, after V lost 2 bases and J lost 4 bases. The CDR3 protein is CASSVQAGDAYEQYF. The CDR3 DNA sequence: TGTGCCAGCAGCGTCCAAGCGGGGGACGCTTACGAGCAGTACTTC.

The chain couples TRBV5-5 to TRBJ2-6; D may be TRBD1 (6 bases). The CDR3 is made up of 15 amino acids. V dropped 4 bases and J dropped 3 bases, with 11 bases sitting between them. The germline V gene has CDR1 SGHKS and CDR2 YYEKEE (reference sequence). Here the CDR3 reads CASSTGQSGANVLTF. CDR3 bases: TGTGCCAGCAGCACCGGACAGAGTGGGGCCAACGTCCTGACTTTC.

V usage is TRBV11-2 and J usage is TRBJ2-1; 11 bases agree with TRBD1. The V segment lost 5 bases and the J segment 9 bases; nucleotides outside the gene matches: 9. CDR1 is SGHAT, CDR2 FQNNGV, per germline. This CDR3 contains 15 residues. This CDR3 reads CASSVNWGQGGEQFF. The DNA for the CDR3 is TGTGCCAGCAGCGTTAATTGGGGACAGGGGGGTGAGCAGTTCTTC.

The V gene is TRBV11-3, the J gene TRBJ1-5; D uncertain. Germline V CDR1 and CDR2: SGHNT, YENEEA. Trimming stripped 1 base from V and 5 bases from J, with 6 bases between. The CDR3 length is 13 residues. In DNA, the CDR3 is TGTGCCAGCAGCTTAGGGACCTATCAGCCCCAGCATTTT. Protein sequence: CASSLGTYQPQHF.

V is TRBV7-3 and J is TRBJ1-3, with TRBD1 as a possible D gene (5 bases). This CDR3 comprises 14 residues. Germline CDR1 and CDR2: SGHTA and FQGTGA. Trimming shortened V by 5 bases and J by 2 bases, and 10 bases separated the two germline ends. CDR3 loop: CASSPGGPGNTIYF. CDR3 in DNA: TGTGCCAGCAGCCCGGGGGGTCCTGGAAACACCATATATTTT. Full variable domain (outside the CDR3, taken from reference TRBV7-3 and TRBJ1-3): GAGVSQTPSNKVTEKGKYVELRCDPISGHTALYWYRQSLGQGPEFLIYFQGTGAADDSGLPNDRFFAVRPEGSVSTLKIQRTERGDSAVYLCASSPGGPGNTIYFGEGSWLTVV.

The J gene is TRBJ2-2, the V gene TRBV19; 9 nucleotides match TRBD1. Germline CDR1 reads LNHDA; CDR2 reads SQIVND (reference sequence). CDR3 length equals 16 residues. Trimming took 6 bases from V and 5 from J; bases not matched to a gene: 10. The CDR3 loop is CASRPTGGRLTGELFF. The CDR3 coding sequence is TGTGCCAGTAGGCCAACAGGGGGCCGGTTGACCGGGGAGCTGTTTTTT. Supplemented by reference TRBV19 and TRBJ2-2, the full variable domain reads DGGITQSPKYLFRKEGQNVTLSCEQNLNHDAMYWYRQDPGQGLRLIYYSQIVNDFQKGDIAEGYSVSREKKESFPLTVTSAQKNPTAFYLCASRPTGGRLTGELFFGEGSRLTVL.

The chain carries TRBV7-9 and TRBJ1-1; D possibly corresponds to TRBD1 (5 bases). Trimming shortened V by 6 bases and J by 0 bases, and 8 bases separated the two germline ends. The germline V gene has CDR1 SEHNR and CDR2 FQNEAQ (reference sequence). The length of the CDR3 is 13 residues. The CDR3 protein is CASRGPLNTEAFF. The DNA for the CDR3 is TGTGCCAGCAGGGGGCCTTTGAACACTGAAGCTTTCTTT.

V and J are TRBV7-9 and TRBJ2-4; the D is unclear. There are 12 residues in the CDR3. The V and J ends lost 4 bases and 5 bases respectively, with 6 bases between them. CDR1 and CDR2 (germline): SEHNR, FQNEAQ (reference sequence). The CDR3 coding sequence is TGTGCCAGCAGCTCCCCAGAAAACATTCAGTACTTC. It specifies CASSSPENIQYF.

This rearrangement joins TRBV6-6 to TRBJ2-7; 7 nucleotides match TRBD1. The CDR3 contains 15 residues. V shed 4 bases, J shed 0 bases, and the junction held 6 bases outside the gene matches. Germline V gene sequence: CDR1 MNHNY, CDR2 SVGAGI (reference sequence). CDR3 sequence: CASSSRTGLSYEQYF. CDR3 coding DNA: TGTGCCAGCAGTTCCCGGACAGGCCTCTCCTACGAGCAGTACTTC.

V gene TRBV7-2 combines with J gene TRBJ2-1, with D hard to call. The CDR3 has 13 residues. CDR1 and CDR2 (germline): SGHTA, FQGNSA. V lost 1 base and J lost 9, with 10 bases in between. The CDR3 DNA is TGTGCCAGCAGCTTAGTGCTAGTTGGTGAGCAGTTCTTC. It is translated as CASSLVLVGEQFF.

CDR3 coding DNA: TGTGCCAGTAGTCTAGGCTATACAGGACAGGCCTACGAGCAGTACTTC. This translates into CASSLGYTGQAYEQYF. The chain employs TRBV19 and TRBJ2-7; 7 positions agree with TRBD1. The CDR3 loop spans 16 amino acids. Germline CDR1 LNHDA, CDR2 SQIVND (reference sequence). J gave up 2 bases and V 5 bases, and 12 bases lay outside the gene matches.

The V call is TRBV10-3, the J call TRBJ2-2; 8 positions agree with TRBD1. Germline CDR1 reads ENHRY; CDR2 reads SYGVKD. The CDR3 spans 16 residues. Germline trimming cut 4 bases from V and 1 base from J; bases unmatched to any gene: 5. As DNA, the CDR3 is TGTGCCATCAGTGGGCCCGGGACAGGGAACACCGGGGAGCTGTTTTTT. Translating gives CAISGPGTGNTGELFF.

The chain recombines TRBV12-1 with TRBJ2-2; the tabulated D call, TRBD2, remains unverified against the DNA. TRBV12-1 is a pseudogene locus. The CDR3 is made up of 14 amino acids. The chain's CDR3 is CASSPTGDTGELFF. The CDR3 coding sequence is TGTGCCAGCAGCCCAACGGGGGACACCGGGGAGCTGTTTTTT.

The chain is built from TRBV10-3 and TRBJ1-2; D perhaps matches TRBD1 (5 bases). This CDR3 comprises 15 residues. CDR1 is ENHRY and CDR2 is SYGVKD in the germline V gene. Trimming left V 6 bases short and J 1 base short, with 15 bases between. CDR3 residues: CAISRSGTDNYGYTF. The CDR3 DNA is TGTGCCATCAGCCGATCCGGGACCGATAACTATGGCTACACCTTC.

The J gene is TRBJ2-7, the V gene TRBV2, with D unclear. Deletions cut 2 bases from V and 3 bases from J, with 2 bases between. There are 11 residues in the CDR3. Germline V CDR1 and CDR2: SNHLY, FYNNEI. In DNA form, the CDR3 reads TGTGCCAGCAGTGAAATCTACGAGCAGTACTTC. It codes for CASSEIYEQYF.

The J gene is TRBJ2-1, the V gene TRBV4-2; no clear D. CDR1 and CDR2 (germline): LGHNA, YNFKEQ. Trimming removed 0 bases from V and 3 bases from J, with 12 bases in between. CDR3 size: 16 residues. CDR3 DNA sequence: TGTGCCAGCAGCCAAGAGTCGGAAAGGATCTACAATGAGCAGTTCTTC. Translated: CASSQESERIYNEQFF.

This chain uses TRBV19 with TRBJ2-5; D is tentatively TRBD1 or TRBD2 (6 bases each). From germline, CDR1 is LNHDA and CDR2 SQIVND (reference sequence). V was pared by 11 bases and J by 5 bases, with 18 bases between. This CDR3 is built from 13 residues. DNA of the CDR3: TGTGCCGTCGGAGGGCAGGGGTTCGAGACCCAGTACTTC. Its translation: CAVGGQGFETQYF.

CDR3 DNA: TGTGCCAGCAGCTTGGGGACAGGGGGCCTCATGAACACTGAAGCTTTCTTT. This sequence encodes CASSLGTGGLMNTEAFF. The gene calls are TRBV5-8 and TRBJ1-1; 11 bases map to TRBD1. This CDR3 is 17 amino acids long. J gave up 0 bases and V 0 bases, and 4 bases lay outside the gene matches. Germline CDR1 and CDR2: SGHTS and YDEGEE.

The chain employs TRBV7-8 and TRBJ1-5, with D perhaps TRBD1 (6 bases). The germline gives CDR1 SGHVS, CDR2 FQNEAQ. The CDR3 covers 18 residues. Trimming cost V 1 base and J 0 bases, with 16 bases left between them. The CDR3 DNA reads TGTGCCAGCAGCTTAGGACAAAGCCAGGGGTATAGCAATCAGCCCCAGCATTTT. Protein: CASSLGQSQGYSNQPQHF.

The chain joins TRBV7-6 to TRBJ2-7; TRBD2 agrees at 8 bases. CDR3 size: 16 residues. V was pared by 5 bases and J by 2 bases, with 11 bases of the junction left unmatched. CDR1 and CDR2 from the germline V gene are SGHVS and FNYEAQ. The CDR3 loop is CASSLSSGPSPYEQYF. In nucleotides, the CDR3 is TGTGCCAGCAGCCTTTCTAGCGGGCCGTCCCCCTACGAGCAGTACTTC.

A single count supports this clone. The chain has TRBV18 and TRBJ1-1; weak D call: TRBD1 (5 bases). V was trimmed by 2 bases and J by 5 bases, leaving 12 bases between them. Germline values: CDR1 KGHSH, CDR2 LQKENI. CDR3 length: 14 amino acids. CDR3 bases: TGTGCCAGCTCACCATCCAGGGAAGGTACTGAAGCTTTCTTT. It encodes CASSPSREGTEAFF. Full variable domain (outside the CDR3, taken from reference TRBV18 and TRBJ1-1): NAGVMQNPRHLVRRRGQEARLRCSPMKGHSHVYWYRQLPEEGLKFMVYLQKENIIDESGMPKERFSAEFPKEGPSILRIQQVVRGDSAAYFCASSPSREGTEAFFGQGTRLTVV.

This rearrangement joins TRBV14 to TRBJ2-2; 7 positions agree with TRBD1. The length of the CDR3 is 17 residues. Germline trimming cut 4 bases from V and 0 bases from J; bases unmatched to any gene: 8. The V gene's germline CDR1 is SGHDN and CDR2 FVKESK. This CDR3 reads CASSPSLDRTNTGELFF. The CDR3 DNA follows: TGTGCCAGCAGCCCGTCTCTGGACAGGACGAACACCGGGGAGCTGTTTTTT.

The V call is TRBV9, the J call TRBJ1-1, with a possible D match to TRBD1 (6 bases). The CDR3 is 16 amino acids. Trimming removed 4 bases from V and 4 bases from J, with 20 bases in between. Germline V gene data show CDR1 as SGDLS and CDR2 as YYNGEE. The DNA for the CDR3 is TGTGCCAGCAGCTACGATGCAGGGGCAAGGCCCACTGAAGCTTTCTTT. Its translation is CASSYDAGARPTEAFF.

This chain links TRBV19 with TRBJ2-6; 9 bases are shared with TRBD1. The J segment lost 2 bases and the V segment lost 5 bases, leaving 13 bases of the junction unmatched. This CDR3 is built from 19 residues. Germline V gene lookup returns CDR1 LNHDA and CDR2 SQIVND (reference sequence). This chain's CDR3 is CASSDPRDRARAGANVLTF. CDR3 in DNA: TGTGCCAGTAGTGACCCGCGGGACAGGGCACGGGCTGGGGCCAACGTCCTGACTTTC.